The rows below give T cell receptor beta chains drawn from one sample of a study of blood T cell repertoires in COVID-19. The protocol was immunoSEQ multiplex PCR, while the TCRdb copy is restricted to in-frame clones and leaves out a portion. The sample lists 200,000 to 300,000 clones; around 87% were seen once. The sequenced material came from peripheral blood. These receptors came from a woman aged 55-75 years with COVID-19, enrolled during active disease. Each CDR3 is given with its conserved first and last residue. A D gene is named only where the DNA matches it firmly. Size is omitted from some rows. Given values are once, few, many or a class for expanded clones.

clone size	D gene	V gene	J gene	CDR3 DNA	CDR3 protein
NA	NA	TRBV3-1/TRBV3-2	TRBJ1-1	TGTGCCAGCAGCCCCAGGAACACTGAAGCTTTCTTT	CASSPRNTEAFF
few	TRBD2	TRBV30	TRBJ2-7	TGTGCCTGGAGGCTAGCGGGAGGGCCTTACGAGCAGTACTTC	CAWRLAGGPYEQYF
NA	TRBD1	TRBV29-1	TRBJ1-1	TGCAGCGTTGAATCCGGGACAGGGGTCCTAGTGAACACTGAAGCTTTCTTT	CSVESGTGVLVNTEAFF
once	NA	TRBV30	TRBJ1-4	TGTGCCTGGACAGGGGTTGATAATGAAAAACTGTTTTTT	CAWTGVDNEKLFF
NA	TRBD1	TRBV6-6	TRBJ2-7	TGTGCCAGCAGCAAAAGGGGACAGGCGCGGCACGAGCAGTACTTC	CASSKRGQARHEQYF
NA	NA	TRBV28	TRBJ2-2	TGTGCTAGTGGCCGGAGGGCCGGGTTCAGCGGGGAGCTGTTTTTT	CASGRRAGFSGELFF
NA	TRBD1	TRBV5-1	TRBJ1-2	TGCGCCAGCAGCTTGCGGGGACAGGGGAACTATGGCTACACCTTC	CASSLRGQGNYGYTF
NA	TRBD1	TRBV9	TRBJ1-3	TGTGCCAGCAGCTCACAGGGGGCAAGGGGAAACACCATATATTTT	CASSSQGARGNTIYF
NA	NA	TRBV5-8	TRBJ1-2	TGTGCCAGCAGCTTAGGGGTCCTAAGGGGCTACACCTTC	CASSLGVLRGYTF
NA	TRBD1	TRBV7-9	TRBJ1-2	TGTGCCAGCAGACGGGACAGGGGGCTTGGTGGCTACACCTTC	CASRRDRGLGGYTF
NA	TRBD1	TRBV27	TRBJ1-2	TGTGCCAGCAGTTTCTGGACAGGGGTGGGCTACACCTTC	CASSFWTGVGYTF
NA	TRBD2	TRBV2	TRBJ2-3	TGTGCCAGCAGTGACCTAGCGGGAGCCACAGATACGCAGTATTTT	CASSDLAGATDTQYF
NA	NA	TRBV6-1	TRBJ1-3	TGTGCCAGCAGTGAAGTGACGGGGATCTCTGGAAACACCATATATTTT	CASSEVTGISGNTIYF
NA	NA	TRBV6-6	TRBJ1-1	TGTGCCAGCAGTCGGGCCGACAGTGGTGAAGCTTTCTTT	CASSRADSGEAFF
once	NA	TRBV7-3	TRBJ1-1	TGTGCCAGCAGCCTCAGGGGAGGGACTGAAGCTTTCTTT	CASSLRGGTEAFF
NA	NA	TRBV2	TRBJ1-1	TGTGCCAGCAGTGAAGTTCGGGGGGCGAACACTGAAGCTTTCTTT	CASSEVRGANTEAFF
NA	NA	TRBV5-6	TRBJ1-1	TGTGCCAGCAGCCTACGCCGGACAGTCGACTCTGAAGCTTTCTTT	CASSLRRTVDSEAFF
NA	NA	TRBV6-5	TRBJ2-1	TGTGCCAGCACCCCTTCCAGGGATACTGAGCAGTTCTTC	CASTPSRDTEQFF
NA	NA	TRBV24-1	TRBJ2-3	TGTGCCACCAGTGATTCAGGCGGGCCCCACACAGATACGCAGTATTTT	CATSDSGGPHTDTQYF
NA	TRBD2	TRBV4-2	TRBJ2-3	TGTGCCAGCAGCCAACCGACTAGCGGAGCTAGCACAGATACGCAGTATTTT	CASSQPTSGASTDTQYF
once	TRBD2	TRBV5-6	TRBJ2-3	TGTGCCAGCAGGATGGGAGGGCGGGTCACAGATACGCAGTATTTT	CASRMGGRVTDTQYF
NA	TRBD2	TRBV27	TRBJ2-1	TGTGCCAGCCAACTAGCGGGAAGTGATGAGCAGTTCTTC	CASQLAGSDEQFF
NA	TRBD2	TRBV6-5	TRBJ2-1	TGTGCCAGCAGGACTAGCGGGGGTCCCTACAATGAGCAGTTCTTC	CASRTSGGPYNEQFF
NA	TRBD2	TRBV2	TRBJ2-1	TGTGCCAGCAGTATAGCGGGATCGGTTTATGAGCAGTTCTTC	CASSIAGSVYEQFF
NA	NA	TRBV10-1	TRBJ2-2	TGCGCCAGCAGCGCCCTAGCTATCTCCGGGGAGCTGTTTTTT	CASSALAISGELFF
NA	NA	TRBV10-3	TRBJ2-3	TGTGCCATCAGTGGAGGTTCCCTCGCAGATACGCAGTATTTT	CAISGGSLADTQYF
NA	TRBD1	TRBV28	TRBJ1-1	TGTGCCAGCAGGCCTATGACAGGGGTTATCACTGAAGCTTTCTTT	CASRPMTGVITEAFF
once	NA	TRBV4-2	TRBJ2-1	TGTGCCAGCAGCCAAGTCGGAGATAGTGAGCAGTTCTTC	CASSQVGDSEQFF
NA	NA	TRBV19	TRBJ1-5	TGTGCCAGTAGTATATCGAGGCAAAGCAATCAGCCCCAGCATTTT	CASSISRQSNQPQHF
NA	NA	TRBV19	TRBJ1-4	TGTGCCAGTAGTACCGACCAGGCTTTCGTTGAAAAACTGTTTTTT	CASSTDQAFVEKLFF
once	NA	TRBV27	TRBJ1-1	TGTGCCAGCAGTGCAGCAGGGGCCAACCGTCCCTTCTTT	CASSAAGANRPFF
once	NA	TRBV5-1	TRBJ2-7	TGCGCCAGCAGCTTGAGTCTTCCTCTAGCTGGCTACGAGCAGTACTTC	CASSLSLPLAGYEQYF
NA	TRBD1	TRBV27	TRBJ1-4	TGTGCCAGCAGTATAGGACAGGGACCGGCTGGTGAAAAACTGTTTTTT	CASSIGQGPAGEKLFF
NA	NA	TRBV21-1	TRBJ1-2	TGTGCCAGCAGCAAAGCTGGAGGTATACGAGACGGCTACACCTTC	CASSKAGGIRDGYTF
NA	TRBD2	TRBV4-1	TRBJ2-1	TGCGCCAGCAGCCAAGGGGATCGGGCTAGCGGGCCCCACAATGAGCAGTTCTTC	CASSQGDRASGPHNEQFF
NA	TRBD1	TRBV18	TRBJ1-2	TGTGCCAGCTCACCGGGACAGGGGGCTTATTACTATGGCTACACCTTC	CASSPGQGAYYYGYTF
NA	TRBD2	TRBV6-6	TRBJ2-7	TGTGCCAGCACCCCCGGGACTAGCGGGAGATACGAGCAGTACTTC	CASTPGTSGRYEQYF
NA	TRBD1	TRBV4-1	TRBJ2-5	TGCGCCAGCAGCCAAGTCGGACAGGGGGCGCGTGAGACCCAGTACTTC	CASSQVGQGARETQYF
NA	TRBD2	TRBV4-2	TRBJ2-5	TGTGCCAGCAGCTCCCCGGGGAGCGGGAACCAAGAGACCCAGTACTTC	CASSSPGSGNQETQYF
NA	NA	TRBV13	TRBJ2-7	TGTGCCAGCAGCCCAAGAGGCCATAGCGGAGCCTACGAGCAGTACTTC	CASSPRGHSGAYEQYF
NA	TRBD2	TRBV6-5	TRBJ2-5	TGTGCCAGCATCCCCGGGACTAGCATGCAGACCCAGTACTTC	CASIPGTSMQTQYF
NA	NA	TRBV5-1	TRBJ1-1	TGCGCCAGCCACAGGGCCCCAGGGGATGAAGCTTTCTTT	CASHRAPGDEAFF
NA	NA	TRBV5-6	TRBJ1-4	TGTGCCAGCAGCCTTTACCCCAGTTCAACTAATGAAAAACTGTTTTTT	CASSLYPSSTNEKLFF
NA	NA	TRBV7-9	TRBJ2-3	TGTGCCAGCAGCTTATTAGCGGCTAGCACAGATACGCAGTATTTT	CASSLLAASTDTQYF
NA	TRBD2	TRBV6-5	TRBJ2-1	TGTGCCAGCACTCGGGACTACTACAATGAGCAGTTCTTC	CASTRDYYNEQFF
NA	NA	TRBV2	TRBJ2-1	TGTGCCAGCAGGTACAGGAGCATCTATGAGCAGTTCTTC	CASRYRSIYEQFF
NA	NA	TRBV6-5	TRBJ2-6	TGTGCCAGCACCCGAGGGGGTTCTGGGGCCAACGTCCTGACTTTC	CASTRGGSGANVLTF
NA	TRBD2	TRBV3-1/TRBV3-2	TRBJ2-1	TGTGCCAGCAGCCAAGTTGCGGGAGAGCTCAATGAGCAGTTCTTC	CASSQVAGELNEQFF
NA	NA	TRBV9	TRBJ2-7	TGTGCCAGCAGCGTAGGATTGGCAGCCTACGAGCAGTACTTC	CASSVGLAAYEQYF
NA	TRBD2	TRBV27	TRBJ2-1	TGTGCCAGCAGGGACATGACTAGCGGGAGGACGTCCTACAATGAGCAGTTCTTC	CASRDMTSGRTSYNEQFF
once	NA	TRBV6-1	TRBJ1-1	TGTGCCAGCAGTGAAGCCTACAGGAACACTGAAGCTTTCTTT	CASSEAYRNTEAFF
NA	TRBD1	TRBV14	TRBJ1-4	TGTGCCAGCAGCCTGGGACAGGGGCGGGAAAAACTGTTTTTT	CASSLGQGREKLFF
NA	NA	TRBV18	TRBJ1-4	TGTGCCAGCTCACTGCGACAGATAACTAATGAAAAACTGTTTTTT	CASSLRQITNEKLFF
NA	TRBD2	TRBV27	TRBJ2-1	TGTGCCAGCAGTCCCAGCCTCTTTCTAGCGGGAGGTGCCGATGAGCAGTTCTTC	CASSPSLFLAGGADEQFF